Listed below are T cell receptor beta chains from one sample, sequenced in a study of OX40 agonist ivuxolimab in advanced cancers. Sequenced by immunoSEQ multiplex PCR; TCRdb stores in-frame clones only, minus some. The data contain 45,000 to 50,000 clones, about nine tenths of them singletons. This specimen consisted of CD4+ or CD8+ T cells sorted from blood, obtained in a trial of the OX40 agonist ivuxolimab. The receptors here all came from an adult with an advanced solid tumor such as melanoma, head and neck, liver or kidney cancer. The CDR3 runs from the conserved cysteine through the conserved F or W. A D gene is named only where the DNA matches it firmly. Where a row states a size, it is once, few, many or the class of an expanded clone; other rows omit it.

j_gene | abundance | d_gene | v_gene | CDR3aa | CDR3nt
TRBJ1-2 | NA | NA | TRBV7-2 | CASSLDYSGWADGYTF | TGTGCCAGCAGCTTAGACTACTCGGGGTGGGCTGACGGCTACACCTTC
TRBJ2-5 | NA | TRBD1 | TRBV10-2 | CASSETGTGDQETQYF | TGCGCCAGCAGTGAGACCGGGACAGGGGACCAAGAGACCCAGTACTTC
TRBJ2-1 | NA | NA | TRBV7-8 | CASSPLTVNNEQFF | TGTGCCAGCAGCCCCCTTACAGTTAACAATGAGCAGTTCTTC
TRBJ2-1 | NA | NA | TRBV25-1 | CASSEYPREIPDNEQFF | TGTGCCAGCAGTGAATATCCGAGGGAGATCCCGGACAATGAGCAGTTCTTC
TRBJ2-7 | NA | NA | TRBV7-9 | CASSTKGPDEQYF | TGTGCCAGCAGCACCAAGGGACCAGACGAGCAGTACTTC
TRBJ2-7 | NA | NA | TRBV30 | CAWSVKGGKSYEQYF | TGTGCCTGGAGTGTTAAAGGCGGGAAATCCTACGAGCAGTACTTC
TRBJ1-4 | NA | NA | TRBV19 | CASSTRAAGNEKLFF | TGTGCCAGTAGTACCCGGGCTGCGGGGAATGAAAAACTGTTTTTT
TRBJ2-7 | once | NA | TRBV5-6 | CASSVPTRWYFEQYF | TGTGCCAGCAGCGTGCCGACTAGGTGGTACTTCGAGCAGTACTTC
TRBJ2-1 | NA | TRBD2 | TRBV27 | CASSAGTSGSNEQFF | TGTGCCAGCAGTGCCGGGACTAGCGGATCCAATGAGCAGTTCTTC
TRBJ1-2 | NA | TRBD1 | TRBV18 | CASSPLPTGITTANYGYTF | TGTGCCAGCTCACCTCTCCCGACAGGGATCACTACAGCTAACTATGGCTACACCTTC
TRBJ1-2 | NA | TRBD1 | TRBV7-8 | CASSLRTGGANGYTF | TGTGCCAGCAGCCTAAGGACAGGGGGCGCAAATGGCTACACCTTC
TRBJ1-5 | few | NA | TRBV29-1 | CSVARAGNQPQHF | TGCAGCGTTGCCAGGGCTGGCAATCAGCCCCAGCATTTT
TRBJ1-4 | once | NA | TRBV2 | CASSIRSGNEKLFF | TGTGCCAGCAGTATACGTTCGGGGAATGAAAAACTGTTTTTT
TRBJ1-1 | NA | TRBD1 | TRBV7-8 | CASSLSVTGVLNTEAFF | TGTGCCAGCAGCTTATCAGTGACAGGGGTTTTGAACACTGAAGCTTTCTTT
TRBJ2-2 | NA | NA | TRBV2 | CASSVVGRGELFF | TGTGCCAGCAGTGTGGTGGGACGCGGGGAGCTGTTTTTT
TRBJ1-1 | NA | NA | TRBV30 | CAWSVFLNTEAFF | TGTGCCTGGAGTGTGTTTCTGAACACTGAAGCTTTCTTT
TRBJ2-7 | NA | NA | TRBV10-1 | CASRSGSSYEQYF | TGCGCCAGCAGAAGCGGATCTTCCTACGAGCAGTACTTC
TRBJ2-1 | NA | NA | TRBV27 | CASHKLMDSVNEQFF | TGTGCCAGCCACAAACTCATGGATTCGGTAAATGAGCAGTTCTTC
TRBJ2-2 | NA | NA | TRBV7-9 | CASSLVATGELFF | TGTGCCAGCAGCTTAGTGGCCACCGGGGAGCTGTTTTTT
TRBJ2-3 | few | NA | TRBV9 | CASSVALGISTDTQYF | TGTGCCAGCAGCGTAGCACTCGGGATCAGCACAGATACGCAGTATTTT
TRBJ2-1 | NA | TRBD2 | TRBV6-4 | CARDGWTSGRNEQFF | TGTGCCAGAGACGGATGGACTAGCGGGAGAAACGAGCAGTTCTTC
TRBJ2-1 | once | NA | TRBV21-1 | CASSALQGAYNEQFF | TGTGCCAGCAGCGCCCTCCAGGGGGCCTACAATGAGCAGTTCTTC
TRBJ2-2 | NA | NA | TRBV27 | CASTNLGDTGELFF | TGTGCCAGTACCAATTTGGGGGACACCGGGGAGCTGTTTTTT
TRBJ2-7 | NA | TRBD2 | TRBV5-1 | CASSLSTSGSIFYEQYF | TGCGCCAGCAGCTTAAGTACTAGCGGGAGTATTTTCTACGAGCAGTACTTC
TRBJ1-1 | hyperexpanded | NA | TRBV2 | CASSWTVNTEAFF | TGTGCCAGCAGCTGGACAGTGAACACTGAAGCTTTCTTT
TRBJ1-1 | NA | NA | TRBV7-2 | CASSRQGNTEAFF | TGTGCCAGCAGCCGCCAGGGGAACACTGAAGCTTTCTTT
TRBJ2-3 | NA | NA | TRBV10-2 | CASSGEGRGYDTQYF | TGCGCCAGCAGTGGTGAGGGCCGCGGCTACGATACGCAGTATTTT
TRBJ2-6 | NA | NA | TRBV4-3 | CASSQGRGTGANVLTF | TGCGCCAGCAGCCAAGGAAGGGGAACTGGGGCCAACGTCCTGACTTTC
TRBJ2-5 | few | NA | TRBV11-3 | CASSKGGPGETQYF | TGTGCCAGCAGCAAAGGGGGTCCTGGGGAGACCCAGTACTTC
TRBJ2-6 | NA | NA | TRBV11-2 | CASSLAGSGANVLTF | TGTGCCAGCAGCTTAGCAGGGTCTGGGGCCAACGTCCTGACTTTC
TRBJ2-5 | NA | NA | TRBV9 | CASSVAGGQETQYF | TGTGCCAGCAGCGTAGCGGGCGGCCAAGAGACCCAGTACTTC
TRBJ2-7 | NA | TRBD1 | TRBV4-3 | CASSQDWAGGPHGYEQYF | TGCGCCAGCAGCCAAGATTGGGCAGGGGGACCTCACGGCTACGAGCAGTACTTC
TRBJ2-1 | NA | TRBD2 | TRBV7-8 | CASIGGRVSYNEQFF | TGTGCCAGCATCGGCGGGAGGGTATCCTACAATGAGCAGTTCTTC
TRBJ1-4 | NA | TRBD1 | TRBV5-1 | CASSLTGTGHEKLFF | TGCGCCAGCAGCTTAACCGGGACAGGGCATGAAAAACTGTTTTTT
TRBJ1-6 | NA | NA | TRBV30 | CAWSLGAAPLHF | TGTGCCTGGAGTCTCGGGGCGGCACCCCTCCACTTT
TRBJ2-5 | NA | TRBD2 | TRBV5-1 | CASSPGTSGETQYF | TGCGCCAGCAGCCCAGGGACTAGCGGTGAGACCCAGTACTTC
TRBJ2-7 | NA | NA | TRBV7-3 | CASSKYLSPYEQYF | TGTGCCAGCAGCAAATATCTCTCCCCCTACGAGCAGTACTTC
TRBJ1-5 | NA | NA | TRBV28 | CASSFGAGVNQPQHF | TGTGCCAGCAGTTTTGGGGCAGGAGTCAATCAGCCCCAGCATTTT
TRBJ1-1 | NA | NA | TRBV5-5 | CASSFNIGLGGPEAFF | TGTGCCAGCAGCTTTAATATAGGACTGGGGGGACCTGAAGCTTTCTTT
TRBJ2-3 | NA | NA | TRBV18 | CASSLTRQITDTQYF | TGTGCCAGCTCACTTACTCGACAGATCACAGATACGCAGTATTTT
TRBJ1-2 | NA | NA | TRBV5-8 | CASRIQPTPLGGYTF | TGTGCCAGCAGAATACAACCGACCCCTTTAGGTGGCTACACCTTC
TRBJ2-6 | NA | NA | TRBV5-1 | CASSLAGRVYSGANVLTF | TGCGCCAGCAGCTTGGCCGGCAGGGTCTACTCTGGGGCCAACGTCCTGACTTTC
TRBJ2-2 | NA | NA | TRBV27 | CASSPPTYAGTGELFF | TGTGCCAGCAGTCCCCCAACCTATGCGGGCACCGGGGAGCTGTTTTTT
TRBJ2-1 | NA | NA | TRBV27 | CASSRGDGAYNEQFF | TGTGCCAGCAGCCGCGGGGACGGCGCCTACAATGAGCAGTTCTTC
TRBJ2-7 | NA | TRBD2 | TRBV6-5 | CASSSSGSPPYEQYF | TGTGCCAGCAGTTCTAGCGGGAGTCCTCCCTACGAGCAGTACTTC
TRBJ1-5 | NA | TRBD1 | TRBV2 | CASSGTEYQPQHF | TGTGCCAGCAGCGGGACAGAATATCAGCCCCAGCATTTT
TRBJ2-7 | NA | TRBD1 | TRBV6-1 | CASNPGQVGYEQYF | TGTGCCAGTAATCCGGGACAGGTGGGCTACGAGCAGTACTTC
TRBJ2-2 | NA | NA | TRBV11-3 | CASSLGRLTGELFF | TGTGCCAGCAGCCTGGGACGGCTCACCGGGGAGCTGTTTTTT